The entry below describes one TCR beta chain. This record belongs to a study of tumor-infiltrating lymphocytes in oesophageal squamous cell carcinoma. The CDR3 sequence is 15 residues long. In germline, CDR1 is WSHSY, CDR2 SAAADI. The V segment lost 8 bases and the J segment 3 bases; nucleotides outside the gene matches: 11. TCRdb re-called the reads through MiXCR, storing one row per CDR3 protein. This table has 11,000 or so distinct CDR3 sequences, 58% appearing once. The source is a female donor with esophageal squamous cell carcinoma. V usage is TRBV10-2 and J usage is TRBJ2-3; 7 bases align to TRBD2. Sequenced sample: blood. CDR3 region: CASGGVYRATDTQYF. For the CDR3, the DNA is TGCGCCAGCGGGGGGGTGTATAGGGCAACAGATACGCAGTATTTT.